The 31 T cell receptor beta chains below were found in one sample sequenced in a study of cytomegalovirus exposure and HLA in healthy donors. 13 Jbeta primers and 60 Vbeta primers were used for the PCR. Sequencing was performed with immunoSEQ multiplex PCR; in TCRdb, only in-frame clones are kept and a portion is missing. The data contain some 96,000 clones, 64% of them seen just once; the ten biggest clones take up 3.2%. Input material: PBMCs. These receptors were taken from a man in his 60s in good health and CMV-seronegative.

The rearrangement links TRBV19 to TRBJ1-2; D is uncertain. The germline V and J ends were trimmed by 3 bases and 2 bases, with 10 bases remaining between them. The CDR3 extends over 14 amino acids. Looked up from germline, CDR1 is LNHDA and CDR2 is SQIVND (reference sequence). CDR3 loop: CASSIETGNYGYTF. Written as DNA, the CDR3 is TGTGCCAGTAGTATCGAAACGGGAAACTATGGCTACACCTTC.

The V call is TRBV15, the J call TRBJ2-7; 10 bases agree with TRBD2. CDR1 and CDR2 (germline): LNHNV, YYDKDF (reference sequence). The trim removed 2 bases at V and 1 base at J, leaving 2 bases unmatched. This CDR3 is 15 amino acids long. The CDR3 DNA sequence: TGTGCCACCAGCAGATCTAGCGGGGGATCCTACGAGCAGTACTTC. Its protein is CATSRSSGGSYEQYF.

Turning to this clone: At the DNA level, this CDR3 is encoded by other sequences in the same sample as well. The V gene is TRBV29-1, the J gene TRBJ1-1; D remains ambiguous. There are 13 residues in the CDR3. Trimming shortened V by 4 bases and J by 0 bases, and 9 bases separated the two germline ends. Per the germline V gene, CDR1 is SQVTM and CDR2 is ANQGSEA. CDR3 bases: TGCAGCGTTGTTGGCCAGATGAACACTGAAGCTTTCTTT. As protein: CSVVGQMNTEAFF.

The chain links TRBV19 to TRBJ2-1; 8 positions agree with TRBD1. Germline V gives CDR1 LNHDA, CDR2 SQIVND (reference sequence). The length of the CDR3 is 15 residues. Trimming at V came to 11 bases and at J to 1 base, leaving 10 bases not matched to a gene. The DNA for the CDR3 is TGTGCCTCGAACCTCGACAGGGGTTCCTACAATGAGCAGTTCTTC. Translating gives CASNLDRGSYNEQFF.

The V gene is TRBV30, the J gene TRBJ1-5; TRBD1 is a possible D gene (5 bases). Trimming cost V 3 bases and J 7 bases, with 16 bases left between them. The germline V gene has CDR1 GTSNPN and CDR2 SVGIG (reference sequence). This CDR3 is built from 14 residues. The CDR3 sequence is CAWREQGANQPQHF. In DNA form, the CDR3 reads TGTGCCTGGAGGGAACAAGGGGCAAACCAGCCCCAGCATTTT.

The V and J genes are TRBV13 and TRBJ1-5; 9 bases agree with TRBD1. The CDR3 runs to 13 residues. The V and J ends lost 3 bases and 7 bases, in that order; junction bases with no gene match: 1. Germline loops: CDR1 PRHDT, CDR2 FYEKMQ (reference sequence). The CDR3 loop reads CASSFGQGQPQHF. CDR3 DNA sequence: TGTGCCAGCAGCTTTGGACAGGGGCAGCCCCAGCATTTT.

This clone was detected ten times or more. The chain links TRBV11-3 to TRBJ1-1; the match to TRBD1 covers 12 bases. The CDR3 consists of 17 residues. The V gene's germline CDR1 is SGHNT and CDR2 YENEEA. Trimming cost V 1 base and J 4 bases; bases outside gene matches: 7. The CDR3 spells CASSLGLGQGAGTEAFF. CDR3 sequence (DNA): TGTGCCAGCAGCTTAGGTTTGGGACAGGGGGCAGGCACTGAAGCTTTCTTT.

In this sample, this clone turned up a few times. The chain combines TRBV6-5 with TRBJ2-3; 10 bases fit TRBD2. CDR3 size: 15 residues. The V gene end was trimmed by 8 bases and the J gene end by 7 bases; junction bases not matched to a gene: 12. CDR1 and CDR2 (germline): MNHEY, SVGAGI. CDR3 in amino acids: CASGGAGGPLNTQYF. CDR3 in DNA: TGTGCCAGCGGGGGAGCGGGAGGGCCTTTAAATACGCAGTATTTT.

The V call is TRBV18, the J call TRBJ2-4, with a possible D match to TRBD2 (5 bases). Trimming removed 1 base from V and 0 bases from J, with 10 bases in between. The CDR3 runs 16 residues. The germline CDR1 and CDR2 sequences are KGHSH and LQKENI. In nucleotides, the CDR3 is TGTGCCAGCTCACCACAGAGGGAGACAGCCAAAAACATTCAGTACTTC. Its protein product is CASSPQRETAKNIQYF.

Comments on this clone: This sample includes further DNA sequences coding for the same CDR3. The J gene is TRBJ1-2, the V gene TRBV28; TRBD1 matches at 11 bases. V was clipped by 5 bases and J by 6 bases; unmatched bases: 5. CDR1 and CDR2 from the germline V gene are MDHEN and SYDVKM. This CDR3 spans 14 amino acids. The CDR3, as DNA: TGTGCCAGCAGTCCCGGACAGGGGGCCGATGGCTACACCTTC. It yields the protein CASSPGQGADGYTF.

The V gene is TRBV4-2, the J gene TRBJ2-2; possible D gene TRBD2, 6 bases. The CDR3 is 16 amino acids. CDR1 and CDR2 from the germline V gene are LGHNA and YNFKEQ. Trimming shortened V by 0 bases and J by 3 bases, and 11 bases separated the two germline ends. CDR3 sequence reads: CASSQEATSYTGELFF. For the CDR3, the DNA is TGTGCCAGCAGCCAAGAGGCTACTAGCTACACCGGGGAGCTGTTTTTT.

The chain couples TRBV9 to TRBJ1-6, with D unresolved. The CDR3 contains 15 residues. With 6 bases removed from V and 2 bases from J, the gap between germline ends came to 12 bases. Germline V gives CDR1 SGDLS, CDR2 YYNGEE. CDR3 in amino acids: CASKSGLPYNSPLHF. The CDR3 DNA is TGTGCCAGCAAATCCGGTTTACCCTATAATTCACCCCTCCACTTT.

This clone was detected a few times. V and J are TRBV6-1 and TRBJ2-7, with TRBD1 identical over 7 bases. The CDR3 is 14 amino acids. Trimming took 8 bases from V and 0 from J; bases not matched to a gene: 7. Germline assignment: CDR1 MNHNS and CDR2 SASEGT. The CDR3 region has the DNA TGTGCCAGCGCCCGACAGGGCGACTCCTACGAGCAGTACTTC. Translating gives CASARQGDSYEQYF.

The rearrangement joins TRBV9 to TRBJ1-1; D gene uncertain. The CDR3 is made up of 16 amino acids. Germline V gives CDR1 SGDLS, CDR2 YYNGEE. V lost 6 bases and J lost 0, with 18 bases in between. This CDR3 reads CASTRFGSFMNTEAFF. The CDR3 DNA follows: TGTGCCAGCACTCGATTTGGGAGCTTCATGAACACTGAAGCTTTCTTT.

This clone was seen a handful of times. The chain carries TRBV19 and TRBJ2-2; D is uncertain. The V gene lost 7 bases and the J gene lost 0 bases, with 6 bases spanning the gap. Germline CDR1 and CDR2: LNHDA and SQIVND (reference sequence). The CDR3 contains 13 residues. This CDR3 reads CASKNTNTGELFF. CDR3 sequence (DNA): TGTGCCAGTAAAAACACGAACACCGGGGAGCTGTTTTTT. The full variable domain, with the rest looked up from reference TRBV19 and TRBJ2-2, is DGGITQSPKYLFRKEGQNVTLSCEQNLNHDAMYWYRQDPGQGLRLIYYSQIVNDFQKGDIAEGYSVSREKKESFPLTVTSAQKNPTAFYLCASKNTNTGELFFGEGSRLTVL.

This chain joins TRBV27 and TRBJ2-1; 9 bases are a match to TRBD1. This CDR3 is built from 22 residues. V shed 9 bases and J 5 bases; nucleotides not matched to a gene: 32. Germline V gene sequence: CDR1 MNHEY, CDR2 SMNVEV (reference sequence). The CDR3 region has the DNA TGTGCCAGGAGCCCTCAACAAAGCCCGGGACAGGGACTACAACGAAGAAACAATGAGCAGTTCTTC. This gives the protein CARSPQQSPGQGLQRRNNEQFF.

This chain joins TRBV9 and TRBJ2-5, with TRBD1 identical over 10 bases. Germline trimming cut 6 bases from V and 4 bases from J; bases unmatched to any gene: 9. The germline gives CDR1 SGDLS, CDR2 YYNGEE. The CDR3 runs 15 residues. The CDR3 loop is CASTRWGQGSETQYF. CDR3 nucleotides: TGTGCCAGCACCAGGTGGGGACAGGGGTCAGAGACCCAGTACTTC. Full variable domain (outside the CDR3, taken from reference TRBV9 and TRBJ2-5): DSGVTQTPKHLITATGQRVTLRCSPRSGDLSVYWYQQSLDQGLQFLIQYYNGEERAKGNILERFSAQQFPDLHSELNLSSLELGDSALYFCASTRWGQGSETQYFGPGTRLLVL.

This clone appeared a few times. This chain connects TRBV29-1 to TRBJ1-2, with 10 bases that match TRBD1. CDR1 is SQVTM, CDR2 ANQGSEA, per germline. With V trimmed by 6 bases and J by 2 bases, 6 bases remained unmatched. The CDR3 has 14 amino acids. The CDR3: CSVTTGQGNYGYTF. CDR3 DNA: TGCAGCGTCACGACGGGACAGGGGAACTATGGCTACACCTTC.

The genes are TRBV27 and TRBJ1-6; 7 nucleotides match TRBD1. The CDR3 contains 13 residues. Germline lookup yields CDR1 MNHEY and CDR2 SMNVEV (reference sequence). The trim removed 9 bases at V and 7 bases at J, leaving 6 bases unmatched. This CDR3 is CASGRTGNSPLHF. The CDR3 coding sequence is TGTGCCAGTGGGAGGACAGGAAATTCACCCCTCCACTTT.

The chain couples TRBV5-6 to TRBJ2-7; tentative D call: TRBD1 (5 bases). Germline lookup yields CDR1 SGHDT and CDR2 YYEEEE. V was pared by 4 bases and J by 4 bases, with 12 bases between. This CDR3 has 13 residues. This chain's CDR3 is CASSPDTAYEQYF. The CDR3 bases are TGTGCCAGCAGCCCGGACACAGCGTACGAGCAGTACTTC.

This clone turned up a few times. V and J are TRBV29-1 and TRBJ1-1; the D is unclear. The V gene's germline CDR1 is SQVTM and CDR2 ANQGSEA. The ends were cut back, 7 bases at V and 4 bases at J, with 7 bases in the middle. The CDR3 extends over 10 amino acids. CDR3 region: CSATVTEAFF. Written as DNA, the CDR3 is TGCAGCGCCACAGTCACTGAAGCTTTCTTT.

This chain connects TRBV16 to TRBJ1-1; perhaps TRBD1 as D (6 bases). This CDR3 region has 14 residues. Germline V gives CDR1 KGHSY, CDR2 FQNENV. With 6 bases removed from V and 5 bases from J, the gap between germline ends came to 16 bases. Here the CDR3 DNA reads TGTGCCAGCAGTCCGGGACACGAAGTAACTGAAGCTTTCTTT. It translates to CASSPGHEVTEAFF.

J is TRBJ2-7 and V is TRBV18; maybe TRBD1 (6 bases). Between the trimmed V and J ends, which lost 4 bases and 5 bases, there was a span of 15 bases. CDR1 is KGHSH and CDR2 is LQKENI in the germline V gene. This CDR3 has 14 residues. DNA of the CDR3: TGTGCCAGCTCACGCCCAGGGGACCAAAACGAGCAGTACTTC. Amino acids: CASSRPGDQNEQYF.

This clone is a singleton in its sample. The chain joins TRBV7-9 to TRBJ2-7; D not resolved. The CDR3 spans 14 residues. V was shortened by 5 bases and J by 2 bases, with 13 bases between the two germline ends. The germline V gene encodes CDR1 SEHNR and CDR2 FQNEAQ (reference sequence). DNA for the CDR3: TGTGCCAGCAGCCCGTCGACATCTGCCTACGAGCAGTACTTC. This sequence encodes CASSPSTSAYEQYF.

The J gene is TRBJ2-3, the V gene TRBV5-1, with D unresolved. The germline V gene encodes CDR1 SGHRS and CDR2 YFSETQ. V lost 4 bases and J 5 bases, leaving 20 bases between the germline ends. The CDR3 loop spans 16 amino acids. The CDR3 sequence is CASSPERQITKDTQYF. CDR3 sequence (DNA): TGCGCCAGCAGCCCAGAACGTCAGATAACTAAAGATACGCAGTATTTT.

There are a few counts of this clone. The rearrangement joins TRBV28 to TRBJ1-1, with D possibly matching TRBD1 (6 bases). The CDR3 loop spans 14 amino acids. Germline CDR1 is MDHEN and CDR2 is SYDVKM. V dropped 7 bases and J dropped 4 bases, with 16 bases sitting between them. The CDR3 reads CASTRAGDVTEAFF. CDR3 coding DNA: TGTGCCAGCACTAGGGCAGGGGATGTCACTGAAGCTTTCTTT.

The chain's CDR3 is CASSSGRLNTEAFF. In nucleotides, the CDR3 is TGTGCCAGCAGTTCCGGGAGATTGAACACTGAAGCTTTCTTT. The chain recombines TRBV6-5 with TRBJ1-1, with unresolved D. Germline V gene sequence: CDR1 MNHEY, CDR2 SVGAGI. The V gene lost 4 bases and the J gene lost 0 bases, with 9 bases spanning the gap. The CDR3 is 14 amino acids.

The gene calls are TRBV5-1 and TRBJ1-1, with D tentatively TRBD1 (5 bases). This CDR3 is built from 15 residues. V lost 0 bases to trimming and J lost 1 base, with 10 bases between them. Germline loops: CDR1 SGHRS, CDR2 YFSETQ. As DNA, the CDR3 is TGCGCCAGCAGCTTGGTTGGACAACAGAACACTGAAGCTTTCTTT. It is translated as CASSLVGQQNTEAFF.

The rearrangement uses TRBV11-2 and TRBJ2-5; the D gene is possibly TRBD1 (5 bases). The J call may be wrong; the DNA end is better matched by TRBJ2-7. CDR1 is SGHAT and CDR2 is FQNNGV in the germline V gene. The CDR3 is made up of 18 amino acids. CDR3 in amino acids: CASSLDTRGAALSYEQYF. The CDR3 nucleotides are TGTGCCAGCAGCTTAGATACCCGTGGGGCAGCACTCTCCTACGAGCAGTACTTC.

The count of this clone is one. The rearrangement uses TRBV6-5 and TRBJ2-5; the D is unclear. The V and J ends lost 2 bases and 2 bases respectively, with 6 bases between them. CDR1 MNHEY and CDR2 SVGAGI come from the germline V gene. The length of the CDR3 is 13 residues. The CDR3 nucleotides read TGTGCCAGCAGTTACCGGGTACAAGAGACCCAGTACTTC. Translation gives CASSYRVQETQYF.

There are a few counts of this clone. The chain couples TRBV27 to TRBJ1-3; no reliable D call. This CDR3 region has 18 residues. V dropped 2 bases and J dropped 0 bases, with 17 bases sitting between them. CDR1 is MNHEY, CDR2 SMNVEV, per germline (reference sequence). CDR3 protein: CASSLVLQVRYSGNTIYF. The CDR3 DNA reads TGTGCCAGCAGTTTAGTGTTGCAGGTCCGCTACTCTGGAAACACCATATATTTT.